The next 28 T cell receptor beta chains were all read from a single sample in a study of blood T cell repertoires in COVID-19. Profiling relied on immunoSEQ multiplex PCR, and the TCRdb table lists in-frame clones only, not all of them. The sample lists 150,000 or so clones, about 80% occurring once. The sequenced sample consisted of peripheral blood. Receptors originate from a woman aged 60-75 years with acute or convalescent COVID-19.

The chain uses TRBV18 and TRBJ1-2, with TRBD1 matching 8 bases. This CDR3 comprises 15 residues. J was trimmed by 4 bases and V by 6 bases; bases with no gene match: 10. Germline lookup yields CDR1 KGHSH and CDR2 LQKENI. CDR3 region: CASSGQEGALYGYTF. As DNA, the CDR3 is TGTGCCAGCTCGGGACAGGAAGGGGCCCTCTATGGCTACACCTTC.

The chain couples TRBV11-1 to TRBJ2-1; 8 nucleotides agree with TRBD2. V was clipped by 5 bases and J by 2 bases; unmatched bases: 8. From germline, CDR1 is SGHAT and CDR2 FQDESV (reference sequence). The CDR3 is 16 amino acids. The CDR3 bases are TGTGCCAGCAGCCAAGGGTCGGGAGGGGCCTACAATGAGCAGTTCTTC. Its protein is CASSQGSGGAYNEQFF.

The gene calls are TRBV28 and TRBJ1-6; perhaps TRBD1 as D (5 bases). Looked up from germline, CDR1 is MDHEN and CDR2 is SYDVKM. The CDR3 spans 16 residues. V dropped 1 base and J dropped 7 bases, with 14 bases sitting between them. The CDR3 reads CASSLFGGTKNSPLHF. DNA for the CDR3: TGTGCCAGCAGTTTATTCGGGGGGACTAAAAATTCACCCCTCCACTTT.

This clone was counted a few times. This chain connects TRBV5-1 to TRBJ2-1, with D perhaps TRBD2 (5 bases). V lost 0 bases, J lost 6 bases, and 10 bases lay in between. CDR1 is SGHRS, CDR2 YFSETQ, per germline. The CDR3 is 14 residues long. CDR3 loop: CASSLATRVNEQFF. The CDR3 nucleotides read TGCGCCAGCAGCTTGGCCACTAGGGTCAATGAGCAGTTCTTC.

The rearrangement joins TRBV4-3 to TRBJ2-1; 7 bases are shared with TRBD2. Germline loops: CDR1 LGHNA, CDR2 YSLEER. V trimming: 0 bases; J trimming: 3 bases; junction bases outside the gene matches: 8. The CDR3 is 17 residues long. The CDR3 nucleotides read TGCGCCAGCAGCCAAGATTTACCGGGAGGCTTCTACAATGAGCAGTTCTTC. As protein: CASSQDLPGGFYNEQFF.

This chain joins TRBV28 and TRBJ1-1, with D unclear. This CDR3 is built from 14 residues. Germline V gene data show CDR1 as MDHEN and CDR2 as SYDVKM. Trimming took off 2 bases at V and 4 bases at J, with 11 bases between the two ends. The CDR3 nucleotides read TGTGCCAGCAGTTTAGCGGTGGGAGGCACTGAAGCTTTCTTT. Residues: CASSLAVGGTEAFF.

CDR3 nucleotides: TGTGCCATAAAAGGACAGGGGATCTATGGCTACACCTTC. Residues: CAIKGQGIYGYTF. The rearrangement links TRBV28 to TRBJ1-2; TRBD1 matches 9 bases. Germline CDR1 reads MDHEN; CDR2 reads SYDVKM. The CDR3 is 13 residues long. Trimming took 10 bases from V and 4 from J; bases not matched to a gene: 7.

The J gene is TRBJ1-4, the V gene TRBV2, with D unclear. CDR3 size: 15 residues. The germline CDR1 and CDR2 sequences are SNHLY and FYNNEI. Trimming left V 5 bases short and J 0 bases short, with 10 bases between. This chain's CDR3 is CASSPGGPTNEKLFF. The CDR3 nucleotides are TGTGCCAGCAGTCCGGGAGGGCCAACTAATGAAAAACTGTTTTTT.

V and J are TRBV3-1 (or the pseudogene TRBV3-2) and TRBJ2-3; tentative D call: TRBD2 (5 bases). With 4 bases removed from V and 11 bases from J, the gap between germline ends came to 19 bases. From germline, CDR1 is LGHDT and CDR2 YNNKEL (reference sequence). This CDR3 contains 14 residues. The DNA for the CDR3 is TGTGCCAGCAGCCCTCAGCGGACCCCGGGTAAGCAGTATTTT. As protein: CASSPQRTPGKQYF.

V is TRBV29-1 and J is TRBJ1-1; no reliable D call. Trimming took 3 bases from V and 2 from J, leaving 10 bases between them. The CDR3 totals 13 residues. From germline, CDR1 is SQVTM and CDR2 ANQGSEA. The CDR3 bases are TGCAGCGTTGAGAAGCCCATAAACACTGAAGCTTTCTTT. Protein product: CSVEKPINTEAFF.

The V gene is TRBV19, the J gene TRBJ1-4, with D perhaps matching TRBD1 (6 bases). V gave up 7 bases and J gave up 4 bases, with 13 bases separating them. The V gene's germline CDR1 is LNHDA and CDR2 SQIVND (reference sequence). This CDR3 spans 14 amino acids. DNA for the CDR3: TGTGCCAGTACCCCGGACAGCAATAATGAAAAACTGTTTTTT. Amino acid sequence: CASTPDSNNEKLFF.

The J gene is TRBJ2-5, the V gene TRBV7-2, with 14 bases identical to TRBD2. This CDR3 region has 17 residues. The V and J ends lost 5 bases and 4 bases, in that order; junction bases with no gene match: 9. Germline CDR1 and CDR2: SGHTA and FQGNSA. CDR3 sequence (DNA): TGTGCCAGCAGCACGGGACTAGCGGGAGTGAGAGGAGAGACCCAGTACTTC. It yields the protein CASSTGLAGVRGETQYF.

The CDR3 sequence is CAWSVRDEQYF. DNA for the CDR3: TGTGCCTGGAGTGTACGGGACGAGCAGTACTTC. The gene calls are TRBV30 and TRBJ2-7, with D hard to call. The V and J ends lost 0 bases and 5 bases respectively, with 5 bases between them. Germline V CDR1 and CDR2: GTSNPN, SVGIG (reference sequence). This CDR3 contains 11 residues.

A few counts support this clone. The V and J genes are TRBV28 and TRBJ1-5; D call uncertain. The CDR3 is 13 amino acids. The ends were cut back, 7 bases at V and 4 bases at J, with 11 bases in the middle. CDR1 and CDR2 (germline): MDHEN, SYDVKM. CDR3 in DNA: TGTGCCAGCAACTTCCAGGTTAATCAGCCCCAGCATTTT. It translates to CASNFQVNQPQHF.

This clone appeared a few times. CDR3 coding DNA: TGTGCCTGGAACCGAGGTATCCTCAGTAACACCTTC. It is translated as CAWNRGILSNTF. The rearrangement joins TRBV30 to TRBJ1-2, with no clear D. Trimming removed 4 bases at V and 12 bases at J, with 18 bases between. This CDR3 is built from 12 residues. Germline V lookup: CDR1 GTSNPN, CDR2 SVGIG (reference sequence). The full variable domain, completed using reference TRBV30 and TRBJ1-2, is SQTIHQWPATLVQPVGSPLSLECTVEGTSNPNLYWYRQAAGRGLQLLFYSVGIGQISSEVPQNLSASRPQDRQFILSSKKLLLSDSGFYLCAWNRGILSNTFGSGTRLTVV.

This rearrangement joins TRBV4-1 to TRBJ2-7; 8 positions match TRBD1. The CDR3 spans 15 residues. Trimming took 5 bases from V and 3 from J; bases not matched to a gene: 9. Per germline, CDR1 MGHRA and CDR2 YSYEKL. CDR3 amino acids: CASSFTQGALYEQYF. For the CDR3, the DNA is TGCGCCAGCAGCTTCACCCAGGGGGCCCTCTACGAGCAGTACTTC.

This chain uses TRBV7-9 with TRBJ2-3; 7 bases match TRBD2. Germline V CDR1 and CDR2: SEHNR, FQNEAQ (reference sequence). This CDR3 region has 15 residues. The trim removed 5 bases at V and 1 base at J, leaving 6 bases unmatched. The CDR3 DNA sequence: TGTGCCAGCAGCCCAATAGCGGGTCGCACAGATACGCAGTATTTT. It codes for CASSPIAGRTDTQYF.

The chain links TRBV28 to TRBJ2-7; perhaps TRBD1 as D (6 bases). CDR3 size: 14 residues. The germline V gene encodes CDR1 MDHEN and CDR2 SYDVKM. Trimming shortened V by 7 bases and J by 3 bases, and 16 bases separated the two germline ends. The CDR3 nucleotides read TGTGCCAGCACCGTCAGGGGCGCGAGCTACGAGCAGTACTTC. Residues: CASTVRGASYEQYF.

This chain joins TRBV19 and TRBJ2-1; 13 bases map to TRBD2. The germline V gene encodes CDR1 LNHDA and CDR2 SQIVND (reference sequence). The CDR3 is 15 residues long. Trimming at V came to 4 bases and at J to 8 bases, leaving 5 bases not matched to a gene. The CDR3 DNA follows: TGTGCCAGTAGTAGCGGACTAGCGGGAGTCGATGAGCAGTTCTTC. This sequence encodes CASSSGLAGVDEQFF.

The V call is TRBV15, the J call TRBJ1-1; D perhaps matches TRBD1 (6 bases). This CDR3 is 13 amino acids long. Germline-derived CDR1 and CDR2 are LNHNV and YYDKDF (reference sequence). Trimming shortened V by 3 bases and J by 5 bases, and 10 bases separated the two germline ends. The CDR3 loop is CATSRGAGTEAFF. In DNA, the CDR3 is TGTGCCACCAGCAGGGGGGCAGGGACTGAAGCTTTCTTT. The full variable domain, in which reference TRBV15 and TRBJ1-1 provide the parts outside the CDR3, is DAMVIQNPRYQVTQFGKPVTLSCSQTLNHNVMYWYQQKSSQAPKLLFHYYDKDFNNEADTPDNFQSRRPNTSFCFLDIRSPGLGDTAMYLCATSRGAGTEAFFGQGTRLTVV.

This clone was seen a few times. The genes are TRBV2 and TRBJ2-1, with 11 bases aligning to TRBD2. The CDR3 has 17 amino acids. CDR1 and CDR2 (germline): SNHLY, FYNNEI. J gave up 7 bases and V 6 bases, and 14 bases lay outside the gene matches. This chain's CDR3 is CASRPQTLAGGGNEQFF. DNA of the CDR3: TGTGCCAGCAGGCCACAAACCCTAGCGGGAGGCGGTAATGAGCAGTTCTTC.

V and J are TRBV7-2 and TRBJ2-7; D gene unclear. With 5 bases removed from V and 2 bases from J, the gap between germline ends came to 4 bases. This CDR3 contains 11 residues. In germline, CDR1 is SGHTA, CDR2 FQGNSA. CDR3 loop: CASSRAYEQYF. The CDR3 DNA follows: TGTGCCAGCAGCCGTGCCTACGAGCAGTACTTC.

J is TRBJ1-6 and V is TRBV28; a weak D match, TRBD1 (6 bases). Germline V gives CDR1 MDHEN, CDR2 SYDVKM. Trimming shortened V by 7 bases and J by 10 bases, and 20 bases separated the two germline ends. There are 15 residues in the CDR3. CDR3 loop: CASISPGRGGSPLHF. The CDR3 nucleotides read TGTGCCAGCATCTCCCCAGGCAGGGGTGGATCACCCCTCCACTTT.

V gene TRBV3-1 (or the pseudogene TRBV3-2) combines with J gene TRBJ2-3; perhaps TRBD2 as D (6 bases). The CDR3 length is 16 residues. Trimming pared 3 bases from V and 0 bases from J, leaving 13 bases between. Germline V gives CDR1 LGHDT, CDR2 YNNKEL (reference sequence). The chain's CDR3 is CASSHRGGRSTDTQYF. The CDR3 DNA reads as TGTGCCAGCAGCCACCGAGGAGGGCGGAGCACAGATACGCAGTATTTT.

This sequence joins TRBV19 and TRBJ2-5, with D uncertain. This CDR3 region has 11 residues. Trimming took 3 bases from V and 3 from J, leaving 2 bases between them. Germline CDR1 LNHDA, CDR2 SQIVND (reference sequence). The CDR3: CASSIEETQYF. CDR3 coding DNA: TGTGCCAGTAGTATCGAAGAGACCCAGTACTTC.

This sequence joins TRBV9 and TRBJ2-2, with 11 bases aligning to TRBD2. CDR1 and CDR2 (germline): SGDLS, YYNGEE. The CDR3 extends over 16 amino acids. V lost 4 bases and J lost 7; bases outside the gene matches: 9. For the CDR3, the DNA is TGTGCCAGCAGCTTGGTAGCGGGAGGGTACGACGGGGAGCTGTTTTTT. Its protein is CASSLVAGGYDGELFF.

The chain recombines TRBV15 with TRBJ1-4; a weak D match, TRBD1 (6 bases). The CDR3 spans 16 residues. CDR1 is LNHNV and CDR2 is YYDKDF in the germline V gene (reference sequence). V was cut by 1 base and J by 5 bases, with 14 bases left in between. The DNA of the CDR3 is TGTGCCACCAGCAGAGCCGACAGGCCCTTCAATGAAAAACTGTTTTTT. Its protein product is CATSRADRPFNEKLFF.

The chain links TRBV15 to TRBJ1-2, with TRBD1 as a possible D gene (6 bases). Deletions cut 4 bases from V and 0 bases from J, with 15 bases between. There are 16 residues in the CDR3. Per germline, CDR1 LNHNV and CDR2 YYDKDF (reference sequence). CDR3 in amino acids: CATSTDLGGANYGYTF. CDR3 nucleotide sequence: TGTGCCACCAGCACCGACTTAGGGGGTGCTAACTATGGCTACACCTTC. Full variable domain (remainder filled in from reference TRBV15 and TRBJ1-2): DAMVIQNPRYQVTQFGKPVTLSCSQTLNHNVMYWYQQKSSQAPKLLFHYYDKDFNNEADTPDNFQSRRPNTSFCFLDIRSPGLGDTAMYLCATSTDLGGANYGYTFGSGTRLTVV.